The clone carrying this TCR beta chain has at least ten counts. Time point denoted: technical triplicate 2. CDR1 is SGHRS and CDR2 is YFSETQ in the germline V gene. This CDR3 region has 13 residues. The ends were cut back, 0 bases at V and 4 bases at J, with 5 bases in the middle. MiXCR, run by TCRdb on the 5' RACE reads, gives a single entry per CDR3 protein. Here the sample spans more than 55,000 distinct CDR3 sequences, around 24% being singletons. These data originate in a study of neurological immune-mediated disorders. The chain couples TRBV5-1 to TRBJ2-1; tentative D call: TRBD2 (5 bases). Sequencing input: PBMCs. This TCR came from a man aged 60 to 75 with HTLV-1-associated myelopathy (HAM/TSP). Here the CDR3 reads CASSLGGYNEQFF. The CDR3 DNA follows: TGCGCCAGCAGCTTGGGAGGGTACAATGAGCAGTTCTTC. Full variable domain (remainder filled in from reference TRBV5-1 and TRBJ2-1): KAGVTQTPRYLIKTRGQQVTLSCSPISGHRSVSWYQQTPGQGLQFLFEYFSETQRNKGNFPGRFSGRQFSNSRSEMNVSTLELGDSALYLCASSLGGYNEQFFGPGTRLTVL.